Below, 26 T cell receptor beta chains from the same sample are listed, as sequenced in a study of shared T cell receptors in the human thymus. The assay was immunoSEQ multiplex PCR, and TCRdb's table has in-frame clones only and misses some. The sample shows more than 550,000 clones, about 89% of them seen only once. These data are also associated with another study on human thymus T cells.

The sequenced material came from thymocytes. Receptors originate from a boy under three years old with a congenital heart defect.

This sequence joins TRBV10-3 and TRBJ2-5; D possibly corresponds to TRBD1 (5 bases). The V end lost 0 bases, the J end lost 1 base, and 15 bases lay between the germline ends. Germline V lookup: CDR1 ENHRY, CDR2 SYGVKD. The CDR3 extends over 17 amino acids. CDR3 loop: CAISESKGQGRQETQYF. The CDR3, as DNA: TGTGCCATCAGTGAGTCGAAGGGCCAGGGTCGCCAAGAGACCCAGTACTTC.

The CDR3 DNA reads as TGTGCCAGCAGCTTGGAAGCTGGGCAGGCTCTACGAGCGGGATACGAGCAGTACTTC. It is translated as CASSLEAGQALRAGYEQYF. The genes are TRBV5-6 and TRBJ2-7; the match to TRBD2 covers 7 bases. CDR3 length: 19 amino acids. Trimming at V came to 0 bases and at J to 4 bases, leaving 19 bases not matched to a gene. Germline lookup yields CDR1 SGHDT and CDR2 YYEEEE.

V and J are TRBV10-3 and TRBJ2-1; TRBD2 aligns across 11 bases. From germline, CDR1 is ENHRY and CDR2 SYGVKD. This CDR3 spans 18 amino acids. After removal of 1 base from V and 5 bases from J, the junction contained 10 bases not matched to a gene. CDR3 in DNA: TGTGCCATCAGTGAGTTAGCGGGGGGGCCGTCCTTCGACAATGAGCAGTTCTTC. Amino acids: CAISELAGGPSFDNEQFF.

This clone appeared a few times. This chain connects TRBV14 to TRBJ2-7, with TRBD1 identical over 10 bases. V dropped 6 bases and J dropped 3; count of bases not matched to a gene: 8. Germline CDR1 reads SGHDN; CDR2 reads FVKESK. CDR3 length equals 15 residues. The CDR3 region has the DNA TGTGCCAGCAGTTACACCGGGACAGGGGACTACGAGCAGTACTTC. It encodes CASSYTGTGDYEQYF.

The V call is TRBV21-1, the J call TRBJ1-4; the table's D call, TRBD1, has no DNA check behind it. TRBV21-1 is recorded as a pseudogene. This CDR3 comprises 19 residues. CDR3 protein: CASSNNGGLRTGPREKLFF. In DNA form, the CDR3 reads TGTGCCAGCAGCAATAATGGGGGCTTACGGACAGGGCCCAGGGAAAAACTGTTTTTT.

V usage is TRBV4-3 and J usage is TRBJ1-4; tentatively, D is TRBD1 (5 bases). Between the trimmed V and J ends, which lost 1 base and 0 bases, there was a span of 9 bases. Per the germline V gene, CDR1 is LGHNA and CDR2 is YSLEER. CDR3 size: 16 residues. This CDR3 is CASSQGRDPTNEKLFF. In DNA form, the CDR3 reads TGCGCCAGCAGCCAAGGGAGGGACCCAACTAATGAAAAACTGTTTTTT.

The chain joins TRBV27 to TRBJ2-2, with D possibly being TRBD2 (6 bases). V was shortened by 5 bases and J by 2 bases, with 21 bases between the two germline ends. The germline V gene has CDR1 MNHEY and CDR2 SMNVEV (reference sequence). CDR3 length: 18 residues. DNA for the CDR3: TGTGCCAGCAGTCCCAAGCACAAAGCGGGTAAAAACACCGGGGAGCTGTTTTTT. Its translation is CASSPKHKAGKNTGELFF.

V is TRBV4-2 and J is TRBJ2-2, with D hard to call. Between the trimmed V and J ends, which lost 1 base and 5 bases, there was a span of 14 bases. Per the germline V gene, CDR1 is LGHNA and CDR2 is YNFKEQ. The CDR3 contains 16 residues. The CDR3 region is CASSQVPTARTGELFF. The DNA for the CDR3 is TGTGCCAGCAGCCAAGTCCCTACAGCACGGACCGGGGAGCTGTTTTTT.

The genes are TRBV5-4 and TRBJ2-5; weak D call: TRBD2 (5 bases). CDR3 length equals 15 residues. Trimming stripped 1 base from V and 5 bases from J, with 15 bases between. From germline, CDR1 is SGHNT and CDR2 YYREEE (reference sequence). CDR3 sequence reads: CASSLLAAWEETQYF. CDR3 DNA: TGTGCCAGCAGCTTGTTGGCAGCCTGGGAGGAGACCCAGTACTTC.

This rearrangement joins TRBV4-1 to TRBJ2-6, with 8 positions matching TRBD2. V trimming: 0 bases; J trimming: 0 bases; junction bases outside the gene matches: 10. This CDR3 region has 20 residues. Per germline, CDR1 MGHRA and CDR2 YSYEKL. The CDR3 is CASSQEERGINYSGANVLTF. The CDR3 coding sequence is TGCGCCAGCAGCCAAGAAGAGCGGGGGATAAATTACTCTGGGGCCAACGTCCTGACTTTC.

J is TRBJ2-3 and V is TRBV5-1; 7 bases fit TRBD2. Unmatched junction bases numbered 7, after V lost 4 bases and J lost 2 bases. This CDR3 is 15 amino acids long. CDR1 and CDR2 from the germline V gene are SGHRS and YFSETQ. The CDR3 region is CASSLRDYHTDTQYF. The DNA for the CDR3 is TGCGCCAGCAGCCTCCGGGACTATCACACAGATACGCAGTATTTT.

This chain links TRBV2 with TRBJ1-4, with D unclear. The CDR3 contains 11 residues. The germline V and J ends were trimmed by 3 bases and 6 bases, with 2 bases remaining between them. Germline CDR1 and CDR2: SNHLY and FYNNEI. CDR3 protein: CASSDYEKLFF. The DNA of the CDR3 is TGTGCCAGCAGTGACTATGAAAAACTGTTTTTT.

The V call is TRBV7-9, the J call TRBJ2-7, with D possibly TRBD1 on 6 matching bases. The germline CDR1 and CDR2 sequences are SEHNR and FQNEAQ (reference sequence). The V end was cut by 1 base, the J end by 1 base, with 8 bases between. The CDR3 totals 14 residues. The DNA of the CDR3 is TGTGCCAGCAGCTTAGTTACAGGGTCCTACGAGCAGTACTTC. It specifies CASSLVTGSYEQYF. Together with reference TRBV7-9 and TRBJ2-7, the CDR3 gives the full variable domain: DTGVSQNPRHKITKRGQNVTFRCDPISEHNRLYWYRQTLGQGPEFLTYFQNEAQLEKSRLLSDRFSAERPKGSFSTLEIQRTEQGDSAMYLCASSLVTGSYEQYFGPGTRLTVT.

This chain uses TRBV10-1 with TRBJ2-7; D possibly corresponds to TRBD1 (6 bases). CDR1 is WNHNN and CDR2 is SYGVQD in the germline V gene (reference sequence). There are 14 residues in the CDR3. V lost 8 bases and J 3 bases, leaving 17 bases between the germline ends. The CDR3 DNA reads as TGCGCCAGCGAGGACAGAGACTCTCTCTACGAGCAGTACTTC. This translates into CASEDRDSLYEQYF.

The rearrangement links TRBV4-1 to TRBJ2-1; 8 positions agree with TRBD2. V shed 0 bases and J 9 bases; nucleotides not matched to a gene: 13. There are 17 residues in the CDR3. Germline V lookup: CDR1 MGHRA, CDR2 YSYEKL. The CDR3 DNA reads TGCGCCAGCAGCCAAGATTTCGGGACGGGAGGGTTTCCTGAGCAGTTCTTC. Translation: CASSQDFGTGGFPEQFF.

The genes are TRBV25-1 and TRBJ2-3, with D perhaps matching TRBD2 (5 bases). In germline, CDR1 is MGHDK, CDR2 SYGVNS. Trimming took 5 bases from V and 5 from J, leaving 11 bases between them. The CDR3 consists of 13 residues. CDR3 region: CASSLAGGDTQYF. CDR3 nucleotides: TGTGCCAGCAGTTTGGCGGGCGGAGATACGCAGTATTTT.

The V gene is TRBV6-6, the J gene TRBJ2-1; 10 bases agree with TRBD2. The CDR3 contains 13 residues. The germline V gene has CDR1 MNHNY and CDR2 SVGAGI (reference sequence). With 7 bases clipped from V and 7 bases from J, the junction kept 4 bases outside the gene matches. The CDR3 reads CASKGLAQNEQFF. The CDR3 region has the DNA TGTGCCAGCAAGGGACTAGCGCAGAATGAGCAGTTCTTC.

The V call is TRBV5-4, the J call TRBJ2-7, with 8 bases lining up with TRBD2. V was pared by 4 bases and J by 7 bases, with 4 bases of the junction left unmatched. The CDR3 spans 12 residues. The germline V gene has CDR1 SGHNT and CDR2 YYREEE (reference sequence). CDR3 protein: CASSAGGGEQYF. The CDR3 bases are TGTGCCAGCAGCGCGGGGGGCGGGGAGCAGTACTTC. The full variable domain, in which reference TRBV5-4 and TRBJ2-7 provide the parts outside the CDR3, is ETGVTQSPTHLIKTRGQQVTLRCSSQSGHNTVSWYQQALGQGPQFIFQYYREEENGRGNFPPRFSGLQFPNYSSELNVNALELDDSALYLCASSAGGGEQYFGPGTRLTVT.

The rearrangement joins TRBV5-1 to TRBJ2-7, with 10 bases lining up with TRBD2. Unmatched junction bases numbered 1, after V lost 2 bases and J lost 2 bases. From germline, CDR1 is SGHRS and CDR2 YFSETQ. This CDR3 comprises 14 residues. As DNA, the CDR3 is TGCGCCAGCAGCTTAGGGACTAGCGCCTACGAGCAGTACTTC. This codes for CASSLGTSAYEQYF. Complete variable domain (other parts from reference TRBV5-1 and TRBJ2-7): KAGVTQTPRYLIKTRGQQVTLSCSPISGHRSVSWYQQTPGQGLQFLFEYFSETQRNKGNFPGRFSGRQFSNSRSEMNVSTLELGDSALYLCASSLGTSAYEQYFGPGTRLTVT.

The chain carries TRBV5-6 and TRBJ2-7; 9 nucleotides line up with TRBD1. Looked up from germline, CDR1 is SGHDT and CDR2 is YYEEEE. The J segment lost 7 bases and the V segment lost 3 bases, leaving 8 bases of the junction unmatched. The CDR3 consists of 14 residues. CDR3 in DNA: TGTGCCAGCAGCTCGGACAGGGGTTCGGGGGAGCAGTACTTC. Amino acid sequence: CASSSDRGSGEQYF. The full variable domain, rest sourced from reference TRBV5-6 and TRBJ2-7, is DAGVTQSPTHLIKTRGQQVTLRCSPKSGHDTVSWYQQALGQGPQFIFQYYEEEERQRGNFPDRFSGHQFPNYSSELNVNALLLGDSALYLCASSSDRGSGEQYFGPGTRLTVT.

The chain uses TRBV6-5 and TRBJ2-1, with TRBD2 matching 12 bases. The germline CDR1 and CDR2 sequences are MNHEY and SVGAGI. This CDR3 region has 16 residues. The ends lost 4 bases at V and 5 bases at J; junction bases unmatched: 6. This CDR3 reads CASSCRTSGTDNEQFF. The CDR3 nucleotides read TGTGCCAGCAGTTGTAGGACTAGCGGGACTGACAATGAGCAGTTCTTC.

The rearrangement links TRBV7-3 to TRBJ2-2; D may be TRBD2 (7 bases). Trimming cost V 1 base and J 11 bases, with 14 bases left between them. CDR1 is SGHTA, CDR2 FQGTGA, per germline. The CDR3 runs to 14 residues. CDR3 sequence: CASSLIGGASELFF. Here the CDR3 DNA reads TGTGCCAGCAGCTTAATAGGGGGGGCAAGTGAGCTGTTTTTT.

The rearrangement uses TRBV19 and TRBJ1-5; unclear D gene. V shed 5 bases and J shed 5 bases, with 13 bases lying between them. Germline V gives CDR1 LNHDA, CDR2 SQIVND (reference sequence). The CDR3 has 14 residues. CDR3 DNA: TGTGCCAGTAGTTTCGACGGGTTTGATCAGCCCCAGCATTTT. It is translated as CASSFDGFDQPQHF.

This chain's CDR3 is CATSRDWSWDRDRGLNEQFF. Here the CDR3 DNA reads TGTGCCACCAGCAGAGATTGGTCATGGGACCGGGACAGGGGGCTCAATGAGCAGTTCTTC. The J gene is TRBJ2-1, the V gene TRBV15; 12 nucleotides match TRBD1. The germline CDR1 and CDR2 sequences are LNHNV and YYDKDF (reference sequence). The CDR3 sequence is 20 residues long. J gave up 6 bases and V 0 bases, and 15 bases lay outside the gene matches.

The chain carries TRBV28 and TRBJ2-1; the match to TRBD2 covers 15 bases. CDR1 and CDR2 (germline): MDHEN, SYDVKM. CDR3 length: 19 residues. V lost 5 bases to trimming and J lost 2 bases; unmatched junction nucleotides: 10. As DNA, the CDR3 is TGTGCCAGCAGTGGCAAGGGGACTAGCGGGAGGCCACCCTACAATGAGCAGTTCTTC. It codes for CASSGKGTSGRPPYNEQFF.

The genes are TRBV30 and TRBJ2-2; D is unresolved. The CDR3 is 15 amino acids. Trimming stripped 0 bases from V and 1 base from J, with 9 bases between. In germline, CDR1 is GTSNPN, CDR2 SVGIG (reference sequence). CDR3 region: CAWSVNNLNTGELFF. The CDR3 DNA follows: TGTGCCTGGAGTGTTAACAACCTGAACACCGGGGAGCTGTTTTTT.